A single sample gave rise to the 21 T cell receptor beta chains below, sequenced in a study of CD8 T cells in ankylosing spondylitis. Findings and caveats of the study: For ankylosing spondylitis blood, a TCR beta motif of about eight highly homologous variants appeared characteristic.

Which antigens these TCRs recognize remains unknown. TCRdb re-called the 5' RACE reads through MiXCR, storing one row per CDR3 protein. This sample has a few hundred thousand distinct CDR3 sequences, with roughly an eighth found just once. Specimen: blood, either unsorted or a sorted T cell fraction (not recorded which). These receptors were collected from a male donor with ankylosing spondylitis.

This clonotype was detected many times. V is TRBV18 and J is TRBJ1-5; no definite D call. V dropped 6 bases and J dropped 4 bases, with 16 bases sitting between them. CDR3 length: 15 residues. The V gene's germline CDR1 is KGHSH and CDR2 LQKENI. The CDR3 protein is CASSPLPFINQPQHF. CDR3 coding DNA: TGTGCCAGCTCCCCTTTACCGTTTATTAATCAGCCCCAGCATTTT.

The rearrangement joins TRBV20-1 to TRBJ2-5; no definite D call. V was cut by 5 bases and J by 1 base, with 11 bases left in between. Looked up from germline, CDR1 is DFQATT and CDR2 is SNEGSKA (reference sequence). The CDR3 is 13 residues long. CDR3 residues: CSAGRSLQETQYF. CDR3 in DNA: TGCAGTGCTGGTCGATCCCTCCAAGAGACCCAGTACTTC.

This clonotype was observed a handful of times. This chain links TRBV15 with TRBJ2-2; D is possibly TRBD1 or TRBD2 (5 bases each). Germline CDR1 LNHNV, CDR2 YYDKDF (reference sequence). Trimming left V 5 bases short and J 2 bases short, with 15 bases between. The CDR3 has 16 residues. The CDR3 bases are TGTGCCACCAGCGGCGCCGGGACCATCAACACCGGGGAGCTGTTTTTT. Amino acids: CATSGAGTINTGELFF.

The genes are TRBV7-2 and TRBJ1-3; a possible D gene is TRBD1 (5 bases). The germline V gene encodes CDR1 SGHTA and CDR2 FQGNSA. Trimming shortened V by 1 base and J by 0 bases, and 10 bases separated the two germline ends. The CDR3 has 16 residues. The CDR3 nucleotides are TGTGCCAGCAGCTTAGTCCCGGGACTCTCTGGAAACACCATATATTTT. It yields the protein CASSLVPGLSGNTIYF.

The V and J genes are TRBV30 and TRBJ2-5; tentative D call: TRBD2 (6 bases). The germline V gene has CDR1 GTSNPN and CDR2 SVGIG (reference sequence). The CDR3 has 13 residues. The germline V and J ends were trimmed by 4 bases and 4 bases, with 13 bases remaining between them. The CDR3 protein is CAWTDRRGETQYF. The DNA of the CDR3 is TGTGCCTGGACGGATCGGAGGGGAGAGACCCAGTACTTC.

This clonotype was counted at least ten times. The chain has TRBV12-3 or TRBV12-4 and TRBJ2-3, with D tentatively TRBD2 (5 bases). V shed 8 bases and J shed 7 bases, with 13 bases lying between them. This CDR3 has 12 amino acids. The CDR3 DNA follows: TGTGCCAGCTCCTCCCTAGCTTATACGCAGTATTTT. Translation: CASSSLAYTQYF.

The rearrangement joins TRBV20-1 to TRBJ1-3; D unclear. The CDR3 is made up of 13 amino acids. Germline CDR1 reads DFQATT; CDR2 reads SNEGSKA (reference sequence). V shed 6 bases and J shed 0 bases, with 9 bases lying between them. The CDR3 region has the DNA TGCAGTGCCGGTAGAGGCTCTGGAAACACCATATATTTT. Encoded protein: CSAGRGSGNTIYF.

V gene TRBV6-1 combines with J gene TRBJ1-1; the D is unclear. With 8 bases removed from V and 5 bases from J, the gap between germline ends came to 15 bases. This CDR3 has 13 amino acids. From germline, CDR1 is MNHNS and CDR2 SASEGT. The CDR3 loop reads CASAAEGLTEAFF. The CDR3 coding sequence is TGTGCCAGCGCCGCCGAGGGCCTAACTGAAGCTTTCTTT.

This rearrangement joins TRBV15 to TRBJ2-5; D is unclear. V was shortened by 0 bases and J by 3 bases, with 8 bases between the two germline ends. Germline CDR1 and CDR2: LNHNV and YYDKDF (reference sequence). The CDR3 extends over 14 amino acids. CDR3 DNA: TGTGCCACCAGCAGAGATCGAACAGAAGAGACCCAGTACTTC. This codes for CATSRDRTEETQYF. The full variable domain, with the rest looked up from reference TRBV15 and TRBJ2-5, is DAMVIQNPRYQVTQFGKPVTLSCSQTLNHNVMYWYQQKSSQAPKLLFHYYDKDFNNEADTPDNFQSRRPNTSFCFLDIRSPGLGDTAMYLCATSRDRTEETQYFGPGTRLLVL.

This clonotype was counted between two and nine times. This chain joins TRBV5-1 and TRBJ2-3; D possibly uses TRBD1 or TRBD2 (6 bases each). Trimming stripped 5 bases from V and 0 bases from J, with 13 bases between. CDR1 and CDR2 (germline): SGHRS, YFSETQ. CDR3 size: 15 residues. CDR3 coding DNA: TGCGCCAGCAGGATGGGGGGCTATAGCACAGATACGCAGTATTTT. Amino acids: CASRMGGYSTDTQYF. Filled out from reference TRBV5-1 and TRBJ2-3, the complete variable domain reads KAGVTQTPRYLIKTRGQQVTLSCSPISGHRSVSWYQQTPGQGLQFLFEYFSETQRNKGNFPGRFSGRQFSNSRSEMNVSTLELGDSALYLCASRMGGYSTDTQYFGPGTRLTVL.

The rearrangement links TRBV20-1 to TRBJ2-1; TRBD2 matches at 7 bases. The CDR3 contains 18 residues. Unmatched junction bases numbered 12, after V lost 1 base and J lost 0 bases. CDR1 is DFQATT, CDR2 SNEGSKA, per germline (reference sequence). The CDR3 loop reads CSARVAGTTGLSYNEQFF. In DNA form, the CDR3 reads TGCAGTGCTAGAGTGGCAGGGACTACGGGACTCTCCTACAATGAGCAGTTCTTC.

This clonotype has only a few counts. The CDR3: CSVEETRTTYGYTF. The CDR3 nucleotides read TGCAGCGTTGAAGAGACCCGGACTACTTATGGCTACACCTTC. V and J are TRBV29-1 and TRBJ1-2; no firm D call. V was cut by 0 bases and J by 5 bases, with 13 bases left in between. The CDR3 extends over 14 amino acids. The germline CDR1 and CDR2 sequences are SQVTM and ANQGSEA.

In its sample, this clonotype was seen a few times. V is TRBV5-1 and J is TRBJ2-6; D is possibly TRBD2 (5 bases). Germline CDR1 SGHRS, CDR2 YFSETQ. The V end was cut by 2 bases, the J end by 0 bases, with 9 bases between. This CDR3 comprises 16 residues. The CDR3 protein is CASSFPGVSGANVLTF. The CDR3 region has the DNA TGCGCCAGCAGCTTCCCCGGGGTCTCTGGGGCCAACGTCCTGACTTTC.

This clonotype was seen more than once but under ten times. This sequence joins TRBV10-2 and TRBJ1-1; 9 nucleotides line up with TRBD1. The V gene's germline CDR1 is WSHSY and CDR2 SAAADI. The CDR3 is 15 residues long. V dropped 2 bases and J dropped 1; count of bases not matched to a gene: 2. CDR3 region: CASSEDRGRNTEAFF. The CDR3 coding sequence is TGCGCCAGCAGTGAGGACAGGGGGAGGAACACTGAAGCTTTCTTT.

The chain recombines TRBV11-3 with TRBJ2-5, with 8 bases lining up with TRBD2. From germline, CDR1 is SGHNT and CDR2 YENEEA. J gave up 5 bases and V 7 bases, and 9 bases lay outside the gene matches. This CDR3 comprises 14 residues. The CDR3 here is CASTTGGPAETQYF. The CDR3 nucleotides are TGTGCCAGCACCACGGGAGGGCCTGCGGAGACCCAGTACTTC.

V usage is TRBV11-3 and J usage is TRBJ1-2, with D unresolved. With 2 bases removed from V and 6 bases from J, the gap between germline ends came to 10 bases. CDR3 length: 13 amino acids. CDR1 is SGHNT, CDR2 YENEEA, per germline. For the CDR3, the DNA is TGTGCCAGCAGCTTATCGGAACGCCATGGCTACACCTTC. Translated: CASSLSERHGYTF.

This clonotype was seen more than once but under ten times. CDR3 DNA sequence: TGTGCCAGCTCCCCGAGCGGTGAGCAGTTCTTC. Translation: CASSPSGEQFF. The genes are TRBV18 and TRBJ2-1; a possible D gene is TRBD2 (5 bases). Trimming shortened V by 6 bases and J by 9 bases, and 9 bases separated the two germline ends. This CDR3 has 11 amino acids. Germline CDR1 and CDR2: KGHSH and LQKENI.

J is TRBJ1-5 and V is TRBV20-1, with TRBD1 matching 9 bases. This CDR3 contains 14 residues. The V and J ends lost 5 bases and 0 bases, in that order; junction bases with no gene match: 2. The germline V gene encodes CDR1 DFQATT and CDR2 SNEGSKA (reference sequence). The CDR3 loop reads CSAQDRGSNQPQHF. The CDR3 nucleotides read TGCAGTGCTCAGGACAGGGGTAGCAATCAGCCCCAGCATTTT.

This clonotype was counted at least ten times. This chain joins TRBV11-3 and TRBJ2-3, with D possibly called TRBD1 or TRBD2 (5 bases each). This CDR3 region has 14 residues. Trimming left V 5 bases short and J 2 bases short, with 11 bases between. The V gene's germline CDR1 is SGHNT and CDR2 YENEEA. The CDR3 DNA follows: TGTGCCAGCAGCCCGAGGGACCTCACAGATACGCAGTATTTT. It codes for CASSPRDLTDTQYF.

This clonotype was observed a few times. This chain joins TRBV29-1 and TRBJ1-1, with D possibly matching TRBD1 (5 bases). The V gene lost 4 bases and the J gene lost 0 bases, with 9 bases spanning the gap. Germline V lookup: CDR1 SQVTM, CDR2 ANQGSEA. This CDR3 has 13 residues. The CDR3 protein is CSVVRALNTEAFF. The CDR3 DNA sequence: TGCAGCGTTGTCAGGGCCCTGAACACTGAAGCTTTCTTT.

This clonotype appeared many times. V gene TRBV5-1 combines with J gene TRBJ2-1; 10 bases are shared with TRBD2. The CDR3 has 17 amino acids. V dropped 0 bases and J dropped 2; count of bases not matched to a gene: 5. CDR1 SGHRS and CDR2 YFSETQ come from the germline V gene. The CDR3 spells CASSLVFGTSAYNEQFF. As DNA, the CDR3 is TGCGCCAGCAGCTTGGTTTTTGGGACTAGCGCCTACAATGAGCAGTTCTTC.